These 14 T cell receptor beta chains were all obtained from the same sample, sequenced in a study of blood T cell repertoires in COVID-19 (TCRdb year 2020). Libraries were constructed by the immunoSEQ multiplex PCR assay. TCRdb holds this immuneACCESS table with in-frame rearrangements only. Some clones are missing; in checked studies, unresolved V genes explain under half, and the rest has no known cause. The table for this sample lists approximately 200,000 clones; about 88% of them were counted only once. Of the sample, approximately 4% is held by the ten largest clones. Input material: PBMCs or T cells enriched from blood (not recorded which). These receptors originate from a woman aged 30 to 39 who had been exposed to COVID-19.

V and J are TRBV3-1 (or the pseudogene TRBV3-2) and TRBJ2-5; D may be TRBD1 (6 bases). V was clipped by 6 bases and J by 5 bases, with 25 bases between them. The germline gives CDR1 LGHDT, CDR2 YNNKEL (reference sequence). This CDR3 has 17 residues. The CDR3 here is CASRRGGASVGWETQYF. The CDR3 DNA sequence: TGTGCCAGCAGGCGAGGGGGAGCTTCGGTAGGGTGGGAGACCCAGTACTTC.

The CDR3 region has the DNA TGTGCCAGCAGTACCCAGGGGATAGGCACAGATACGCAGTATTTT. This encodes CASSTQGIGTDTQYF. The chain couples TRBV27 to TRBJ2-3; tentative D call: TRBD1 (6 bases). Per germline, CDR1 MNHEY and CDR2 SMNVEV (reference sequence). The V and J ends lost 5 bases and 1 base respectively, with 13 bases between them. The CDR3 has 15 residues.

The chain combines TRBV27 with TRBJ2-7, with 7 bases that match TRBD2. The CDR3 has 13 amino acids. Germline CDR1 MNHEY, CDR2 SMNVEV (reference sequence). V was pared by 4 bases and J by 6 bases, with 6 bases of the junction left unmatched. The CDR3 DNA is TGTGCCAGCAGTTCAAGGACTAGGGGCGAGCAGTACTTC. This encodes CASSSRTRGEQYF.

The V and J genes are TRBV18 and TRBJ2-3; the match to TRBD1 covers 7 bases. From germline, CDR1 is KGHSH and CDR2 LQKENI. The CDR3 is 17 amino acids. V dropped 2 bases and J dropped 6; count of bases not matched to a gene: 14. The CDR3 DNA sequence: TGTGCCAGCTCACCAATCGGGACAGTCACCGTCGTGGATACGCAGTATTTT. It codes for CASSPIGTVTVVDTQYF. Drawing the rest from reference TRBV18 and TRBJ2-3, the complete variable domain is NAGVMQNPRHLVRRRGQEARLRCSPMKGHSHVYWYRQLPEEGLKFMVYLQKENIIDESGMPKERFSAEFPKEGPSILRIQQVVRGDSAAYFCASSPIGTVTVVDTQYFGPGTRLTVL.

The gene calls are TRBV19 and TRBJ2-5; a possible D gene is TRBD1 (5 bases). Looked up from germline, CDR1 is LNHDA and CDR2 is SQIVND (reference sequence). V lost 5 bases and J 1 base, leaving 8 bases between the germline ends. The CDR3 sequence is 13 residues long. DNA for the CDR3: TGTGCCAGTAGTGTGACAGTCCAAGAGACCCAGTACTTC. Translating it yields CASSVTVQETQYF.

The DNA for the CDR3 is TGTGCCAGCAGCTTGGTAACAGGACAATCCTACGAGCAGTACTTC. Protein: CASSLVTGQSYEQYF. The rearrangement joins TRBV11-3 to TRBJ2-7; weak D call: TRBD1 (5 bases). Per germline, CDR1 SGHNT and CDR2 YENEEA. V shed 3 bases and J shed 1 base, with 13 bases lying between them. This CDR3 has 15 amino acids.

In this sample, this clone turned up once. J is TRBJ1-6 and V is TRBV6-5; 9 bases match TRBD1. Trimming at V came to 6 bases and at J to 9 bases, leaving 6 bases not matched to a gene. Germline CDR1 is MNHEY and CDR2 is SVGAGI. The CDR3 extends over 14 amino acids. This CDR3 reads CASSSGQGSSPLHF. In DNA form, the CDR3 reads TGTGCCAGCAGCTCGGGACAGGGTAGTTCACCCCTCCACTTT.

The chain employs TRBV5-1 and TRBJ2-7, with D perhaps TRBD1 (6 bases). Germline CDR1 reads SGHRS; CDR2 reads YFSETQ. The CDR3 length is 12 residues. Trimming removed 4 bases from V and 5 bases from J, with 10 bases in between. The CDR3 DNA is TGCGCCAGCAGCCTAGGACAGAACGAGCAGTACTTC. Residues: CASSLGQNEQYF.

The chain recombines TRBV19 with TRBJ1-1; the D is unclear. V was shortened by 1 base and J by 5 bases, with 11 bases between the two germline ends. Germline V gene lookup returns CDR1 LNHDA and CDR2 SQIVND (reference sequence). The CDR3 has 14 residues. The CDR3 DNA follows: TGTGCCAGTAGTATAGGGCCAATTGGTACTGAAGCTTTCTTT. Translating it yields CASSIGPIGTEAFF.

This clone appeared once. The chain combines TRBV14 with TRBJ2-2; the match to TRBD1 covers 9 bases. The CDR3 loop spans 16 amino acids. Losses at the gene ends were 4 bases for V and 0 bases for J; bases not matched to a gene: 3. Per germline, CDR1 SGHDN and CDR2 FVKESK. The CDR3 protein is CASSRWDRANTGELFF. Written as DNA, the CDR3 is TGTGCCAGCAGCCGTTGGGACAGGGCGAACACCGGGGAGCTGTTTTTT. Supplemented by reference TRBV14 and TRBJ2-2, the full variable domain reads EAGVTQFPSHSVIEKGQTVTLRCDPISGHDNLYWYRRVMGKEIKFLLHFVKESKQDESGMPNNRFLAERTGGTYSTLKVQPAELEDSGVYFCASSRWDRANTGELFFGEGSRLTVL.

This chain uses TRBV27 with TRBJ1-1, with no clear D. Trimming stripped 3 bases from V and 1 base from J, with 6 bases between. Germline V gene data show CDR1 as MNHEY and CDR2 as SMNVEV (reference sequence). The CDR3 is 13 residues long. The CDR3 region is CASSFNRNTEAFF. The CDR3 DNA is TGTGCCAGCAGTTTTAACAGGAACACTGAAGCTTTCTTT.

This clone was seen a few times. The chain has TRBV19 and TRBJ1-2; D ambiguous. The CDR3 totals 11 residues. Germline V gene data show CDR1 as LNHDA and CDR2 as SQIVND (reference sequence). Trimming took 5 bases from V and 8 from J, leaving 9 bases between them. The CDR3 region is CASSGLRGYTF. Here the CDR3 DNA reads TGTGCCAGTAGTGGACTCCGGGGCTACACCTTC.

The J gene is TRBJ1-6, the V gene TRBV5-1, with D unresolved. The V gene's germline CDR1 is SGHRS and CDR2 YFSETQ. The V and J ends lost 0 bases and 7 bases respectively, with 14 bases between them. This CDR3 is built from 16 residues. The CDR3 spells CASSLGPGPGNSPLHF. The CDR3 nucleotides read TGCGCCAGCAGCTTGGGGCCCGGCCCGGGGAATTCACCCCTCCACTTT.

In nucleotides, the CDR3 is TGCGCCAGCAGACCCGGGACAGAAACTAACTATGGCTACACCTTC. Translation: CASRPGTETNYGYTF. The gene calls are TRBV5-1 and TRBJ1-2, with 7 positions matching TRBD1. Germline lookup yields CDR1 SGHRS and CDR2 YFSETQ. J was trimmed by 0 bases and V by 5 bases; bases with no gene match: 7. The CDR3 covers 15 residues. The full variable domain, with the rest looked up from reference TRBV5-1 and TRBJ1-2, is KAGVTQTPRYLIKTRGQQVTLSCSPISGHRSVSWYQQTPGQGLQFLFEYFSETQRNKGNFPGRFSGRQFSNSRSEMNVSTLELGDSALYLCASRPGTETNYGYTFGSGTRLTVV.